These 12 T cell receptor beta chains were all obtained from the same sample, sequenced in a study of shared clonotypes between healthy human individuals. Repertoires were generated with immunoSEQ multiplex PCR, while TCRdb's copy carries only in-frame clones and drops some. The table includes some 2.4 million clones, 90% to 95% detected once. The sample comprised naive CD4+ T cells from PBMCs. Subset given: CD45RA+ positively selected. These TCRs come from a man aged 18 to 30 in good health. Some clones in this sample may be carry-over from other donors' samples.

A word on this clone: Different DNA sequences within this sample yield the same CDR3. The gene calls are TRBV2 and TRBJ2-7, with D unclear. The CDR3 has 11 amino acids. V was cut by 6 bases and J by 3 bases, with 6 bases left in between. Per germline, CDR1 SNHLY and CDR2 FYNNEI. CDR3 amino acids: CASRILYEQYF. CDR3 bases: TGTGCCAGCAGAATTCTCTACGAGCAGTACTTC.

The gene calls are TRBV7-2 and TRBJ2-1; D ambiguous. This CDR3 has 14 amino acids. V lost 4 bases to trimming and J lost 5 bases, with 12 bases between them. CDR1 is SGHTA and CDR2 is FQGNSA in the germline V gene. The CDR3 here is CASSYRYVDNEQFF. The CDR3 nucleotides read TGTGCCAGCAGCTATAGGTATGTGGACAATGAGCAGTTCTTC.

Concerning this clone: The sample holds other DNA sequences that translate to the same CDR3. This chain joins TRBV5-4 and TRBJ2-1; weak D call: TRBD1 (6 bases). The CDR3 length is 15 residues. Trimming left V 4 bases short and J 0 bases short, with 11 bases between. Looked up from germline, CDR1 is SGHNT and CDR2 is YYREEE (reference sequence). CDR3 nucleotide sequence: TGTGCCAGCAGCCCAAGGGGGAGCTCCTACAATGAGCAGTTCTTC. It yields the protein CASSPRGSSYNEQFF.

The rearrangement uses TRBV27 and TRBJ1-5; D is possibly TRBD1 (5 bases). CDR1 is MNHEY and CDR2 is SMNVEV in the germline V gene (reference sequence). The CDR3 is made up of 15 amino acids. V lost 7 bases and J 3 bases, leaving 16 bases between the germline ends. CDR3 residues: CASKPRGGINQPQHF. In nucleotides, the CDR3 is TGTGCCAGCAAACCCCGGGGGGGAATCAATCAGCCCCAGCATTTT.

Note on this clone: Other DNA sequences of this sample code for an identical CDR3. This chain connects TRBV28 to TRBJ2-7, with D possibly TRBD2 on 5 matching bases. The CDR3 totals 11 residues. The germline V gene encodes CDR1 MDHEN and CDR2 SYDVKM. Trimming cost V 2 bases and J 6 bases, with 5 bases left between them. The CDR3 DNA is TGTGCCAGCAGTTTAGGGAGCGAGCAGTACTTC. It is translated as CASSLGSEQYF.

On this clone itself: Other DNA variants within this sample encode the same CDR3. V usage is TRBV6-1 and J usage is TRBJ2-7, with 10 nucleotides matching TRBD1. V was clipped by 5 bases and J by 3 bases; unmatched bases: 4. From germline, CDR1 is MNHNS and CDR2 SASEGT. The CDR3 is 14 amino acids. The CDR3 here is CASSSRTGGYEQYF. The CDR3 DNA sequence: TGTGCCAGCAGTTCAAGGACAGGGGGCTACGAGCAGTACTTC.

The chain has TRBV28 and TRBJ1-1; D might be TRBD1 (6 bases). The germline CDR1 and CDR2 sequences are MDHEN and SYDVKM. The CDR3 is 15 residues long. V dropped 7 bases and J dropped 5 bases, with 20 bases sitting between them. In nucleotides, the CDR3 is TGTGCCAGCAAGGTCGGGGGCGTAGGTTTAACTGAAGCTTTCTTT. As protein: CASKVGGVGLTEAFF.

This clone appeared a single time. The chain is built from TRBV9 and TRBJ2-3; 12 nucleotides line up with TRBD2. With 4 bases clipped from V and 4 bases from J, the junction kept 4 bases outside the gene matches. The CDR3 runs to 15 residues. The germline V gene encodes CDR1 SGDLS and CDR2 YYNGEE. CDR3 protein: CASSSTSGSSDTQYF. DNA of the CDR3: TGTGCCAGCAGCTCGACTAGCGGGAGTTCAGATACGCAGTATTTT.

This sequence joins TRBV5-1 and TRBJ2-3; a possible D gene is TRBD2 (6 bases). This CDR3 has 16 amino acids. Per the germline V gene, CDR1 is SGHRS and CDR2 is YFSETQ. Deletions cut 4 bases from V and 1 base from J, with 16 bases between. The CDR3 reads CASSLPEGMGTDTQYF. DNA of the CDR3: TGCGCCAGCAGCCTCCCGGAGGGGATGGGCACAGATACGCAGTATTTT.

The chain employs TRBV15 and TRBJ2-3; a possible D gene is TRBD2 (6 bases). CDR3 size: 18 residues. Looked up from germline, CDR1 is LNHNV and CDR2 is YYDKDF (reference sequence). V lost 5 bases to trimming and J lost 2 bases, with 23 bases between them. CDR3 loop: CATSLISGTQILTDTQYF. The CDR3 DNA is TGTGCCACCAGCCTGATTTCCGGGACTCAAATTCTCACAGATACGCAGTATTTT.

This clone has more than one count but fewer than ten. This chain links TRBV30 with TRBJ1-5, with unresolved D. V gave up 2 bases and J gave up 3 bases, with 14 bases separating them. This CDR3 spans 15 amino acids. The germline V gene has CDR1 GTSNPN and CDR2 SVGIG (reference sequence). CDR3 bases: TGTGCCTGGAGTATAGCAGCTCACCCCAATCAGCCCCAGCATTTT. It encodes CAWSIAAHPNQPQHF.

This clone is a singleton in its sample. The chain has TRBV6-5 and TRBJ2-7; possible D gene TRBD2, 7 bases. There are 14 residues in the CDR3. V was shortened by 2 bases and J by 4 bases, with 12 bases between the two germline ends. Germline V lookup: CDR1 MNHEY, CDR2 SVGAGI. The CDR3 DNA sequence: TGTGCCAGCAGTTACGGGAGGGGGGATTACGAGCAGTACTTC. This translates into CASSYGRGDYEQYF.